A selection of T cell receptor beta chains follows, all from one sample in a study of blood T cell repertoires in COVID-19. Assay used: immunoSEQ multiplex PCR; TCRdb lists only in-frame clones, some missing. The table shows approximately 180,000 clones, with more than 75% occurring only once. What was sequenced was peripheral blood. The receptors stem from a person aged 65 to 79 with COVID-19, enrolled during active disease. Each CDR3 is given with its conserved first and last residue. A D gene is named only where the DNA matches it firmly. For some rows the clone size is stated as once, few or many, or as a class when expanded; others skip it.

d_gene	v_gene	j_gene	abundance	CDR3aa	CDR3nt
TRBD1	TRBV15	TRBJ2-1	-	CATSREMDRVNEQFF	TGTGCCACCAGCAGAGAAATGGACAGGGTTAATGAGCAGTTCTTC
-	TRBV14	TRBJ1-1	-	CASSQEEERSTEAFF	TGTGCCAGCAGCCAAGAGGAGGAGAGGTCCACTGAAGCTTTCTTT
-	TRBV6-5	TRBJ2-7	-	CASSYGQNYEQYF	TGTGCCAGCAGTTACGGACAGAACTACGAGCAGTACTTC
TRBD2	TRBV6-2/TRBV6-3	TRBJ2-5	-	CASSPNLGRAETQYF	TGTGCCAGCAGCCCTAACCTAGGGAGGGCTGAGACCCAGTACTTC
TRBD2	TRBV5-6	TRBJ2-5	-	CASSLGREWQETQYF	TGTGCCAGCAGCTTGGGGCGGGAGTGGCAAGAGACCCAGTACTTC
TRBD2	TRBV7-3	TRBJ2-1	few	CASSLAGGTYNEQFF	TGTGCCAGCAGCTTAGCGGGGGGAACCTACAATGAGCAGTTCTTC
TRBD1	TRBV19	TRBJ1-2	-	CASSPDRGLRGGYTF	TGTGCCAGTAGCCCGGACAGGGGGCTGAGGGGTGGCTACACCTTC
-	TRBV4-2	TRBJ2-3	-	CASSQQTGFGTDTQYF	TGTGCCAGCAGCCAACAAACAGGGTTTGGCACAGATACGCAGTATTTT
TRBD1	TRBV7-8	TRBJ1-2	-	CASSRGQGDGYTF	TGTGCCAGCAGCCGGGGACAGGGGGATGGCTACACCTTC
TRBD1	TRBV15	TRBJ2-5	-	CATSSGQGARQETQYF	TGTGCCACCAGCAGCGGTCAGGGGGCGCGCCAAGAGACCCAGTACTTC
TRBD1	TRBV9	TRBJ2-1	-	CASSPWDRGGPYNEQFF	TGTGCCAGCAGCCCCTGGGACAGGGGCGGACCCTACAATGAGCAGTTCTTC
-	TRBV3-1/TRBV3-2	TRBJ2-2	-	CASLRAGELFF	TGTGCCAGCTTGCGGGCCGGGGAGCTGTTTTTT
TRBD1	TRBV10-1	TRBJ1-2	-	CASSEELYTGTGKSGYTF	TGCGCCAGCAGTGAGGAACTTTACACCGGGACAGGGAAGAGTGGCTACACCTTC
-	TRBV28	TRBJ2-5	-	CASSVVESQETQYF	TGTGCCAGCAGCGTTGTGGAGAGCCAAGAGACCCAGTACTTC
-	TRBV6-4	TRBJ1-6	-	CASSVDRNSPLHF	TGTGCCAGCAGTGTCGACAGGAATTCACCCCTCCACTTT
-	TRBV27	TRBJ2-5	-	CASSLRSYEGETQYF	TGTGCCAGCAGTTTAAGGTCCTACGAGGGAGAGACCCAGTACTTC
TRBD2	TRBV28	TRBJ2-7	-	CASLPLLGRLAGGSQYF	TGTGCCAGCTTACCGCTACTAGGTCGACTAGCGGGAGGTTCGCAGTACTTC
-	TRBV11-2	TRBJ2-7	-	CASSLSGSGKAYEQYF	TGTGCCAGCAGCTTAAGTGGGTCAGGCAAAGCCTACGAGCAGTACTTC
TRBD1	TRBV3-1/TRBV3-2	TRBJ2-1	-	CASSPDRVGEQFF	TGTGCCAGCAGCCCGGACAGGGTTGGAGAGCAGTTCTTC
-	TRBV6-2/TRBV6-3	TRBJ2-5	-	CASSSQGSETQYF	TGTGCCAGCAGTTCTCAGGGGTCGGAGACCCAGTACTTC
-	TRBV3-1/TRBV3-2	TRBJ2-6	-	CASSQGGTRFAGANVLTF	TGTGCCAGCAGCCAAGGTGGAACGAGGTTTGCTGGGGCCAACGTCCTGACTTTC
-	TRBV5-1	TRBJ2-7	once	CASRHDGTINYEQYF	TGCGCCAGCAGGCATGACGGGACAATAAACTACGAGCAGTACTTC
TRBD1	TRBV6-5	TRBJ1-2	few	CASTTVGRGDGYTF	TGTGCCAGCACTACCGTGGGCAGGGGGGATGGCTACACCTTC
TRBD2	TRBV19	TRBJ2-1	-	CASGRDEQFF	TGTGCTAGCGGGAGAGATGAGCAGTTCTTC
-	TRBV19	TRBJ2-5	-	CASSTPGLQETQYF	TGTGCCAGTAGTACACCGGGACTTCAAGAGACCCAGTACTTC
-	TRBV9	TRBJ1-3	-	CASSVGAGGISSGNTIYF	TGTGCCAGCAGCGTAGGGGCAGGTGGTATCAGCTCTGGAAACACCATATATTTT
-	TRBV7-6	TRBJ2-1	-	CASSLAGIRQEVYNEQFF	TGTGCCAGCAGCTTAGCGGGGATCAGACAGGAGGTCTACAATGAGCAGTTCTTC
TRBD2	TRBV5-4	TRBJ2-5	-	CASSLGFRTSGFETQYF	TGTGCCAGCAGCTTGGGGTTTAGGACTAGCGGCTTTGAGACCCAGTACTTC
-	TRBV6-5	TRBJ1-3	once	CASITGSGNTIYF	TGTGCCAGCATCACAGGGTCTGGAAACACCATATATTTT
TRBD1	TRBV10-3	TRBJ1-2	-	CAIREETGPGYTF	TGTGCCATCAGGGAAGAGACAGGGCCGGGCTACACCTTC
-	TRBV27	TRBJ1-5	-	CASSPGRNSNQPQHF	TGTGCCAGCAGTCCCGGGAGGAATAGCAATCAGCCCCAGCATTTT
-	TRBV27	TRBJ2-3	-	CASSLLPTSTDTQYF	TGTGCCAGCAGTTTGCTTCCCACTAGCACAGATACGCAGTATTTT
-	TRBV14	TRBJ1-1	-	CASSQVTVRNTEAFF	TGTGCCAGCAGCCAAGTCACAGTGAGGAACACTGAAGCTTTCTTT
-	TRBV7-9	TRBJ1-5	few	CASSGGSNQPQHF	TGTGCCAGCAGCGGGGGGAGCAATCAGCCCCAGCATTTT
-	TRBV5-4	TRBJ1-6	-	CASSVDRTYNSPLHF	TGTGCCAGCAGCGTGGACAGAACCTATAATTCACCCCTCCACTTT
TRBD2	TRBV9	TRBJ2-1	once	CASSAGTSGIQEQFF	TGTGCCAGCAGCGCCGGGACTAGCGGGATCCAGGAGCAGTTCTTC
TRBD1	TRBV5-6	TRBJ2-3	-	CASRDTGGVTDTQYF	TGTGCCAGCAGAGATACAGGGGGAGTCACAGATACGCAGTATTTT
-	TRBV28	TRBJ2-7	once	CASTPMGLTIYEQYF	TGTGCCAGCACCCCAATGGGCCTCACGATCTACGAGCAGTACTTC
-	TRBV7-7	TRBJ2-1	-	CASSLNPTMMNSYNEQFF	TGTGCCAGCAGCCTCAACCCGACTATGATGAACTCTTACAATGAGCAGTTCTTC
-	TRBV7-9	TRBJ2-1	-	CASSLERGEQFF	TGTGCCAGCAGCTTAGAGCGAGGGGAGCAGTTCTTC
-	TRBV24-1	TRBJ1-1	-	CATSDTRNTEAFF	TGTGCCACCAGTGATACGAGGAACACTGAAGCTTTCTTT